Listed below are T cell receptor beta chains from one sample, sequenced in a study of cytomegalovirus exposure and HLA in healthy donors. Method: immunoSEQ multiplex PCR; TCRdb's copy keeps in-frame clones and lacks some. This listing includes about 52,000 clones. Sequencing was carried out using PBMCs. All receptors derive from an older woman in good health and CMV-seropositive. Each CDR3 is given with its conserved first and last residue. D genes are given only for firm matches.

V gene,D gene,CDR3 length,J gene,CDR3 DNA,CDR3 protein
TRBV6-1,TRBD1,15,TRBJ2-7,TGTGCCAGCAGTGAAGGTGTAGGGGGCACCTACGAGCAGTACTTC,CASSEGVGGTYEQYF
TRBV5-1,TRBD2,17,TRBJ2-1,TGCGCCAGCAGCTCTCTAGCGGGGGGTAGCTCCTACAATGAGCAGTTCTTC,CASSSLAGGSSYNEQFF
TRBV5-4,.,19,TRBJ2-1,TGTGCCAGCAGCTTAACAGGGTCTCAGGTCGGTCAGGCCTACAATGAGCAGTTCTTC,CASSLTGSQVGQAYNEQFF
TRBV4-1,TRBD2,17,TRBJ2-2,TGCGCCAGCAGCCAACGAGGCGGGGGTGGAAACACCGGGGAGCTGTTTTTT,CASSQRGGGGNTGELFF
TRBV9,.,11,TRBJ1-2,TGTGCCAGCAGCGACGATAGTGGCTACACCTTC,CASSDDSGYTF
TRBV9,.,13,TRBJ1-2,TGTGCCAGCAGCACCCGGGACACCTATGGCTACACCTTC,CASSTRDTYGYTF
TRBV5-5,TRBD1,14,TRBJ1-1,TGTGCCAGCAGCTTCGGGACAGGGGAACCCAGGGGGGGTTTT,CASSFGTGEPRGGF
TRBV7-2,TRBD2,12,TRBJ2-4,TGTGCCAGCAGCTTAGAGCGGGACCCTAAGTACTTC,CASSLERDPKYF
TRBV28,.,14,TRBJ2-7,TGTGCCAGCAGTTTAGGCAGGGGCATAGGTGAGCAGTACTTC,CASSLGRGIGEQYF
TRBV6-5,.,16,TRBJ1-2,TGTGCCAGCAGTTTAGGGGGACAAAGCCTTGTCTATGGCTACACCTTC,CASSLGGQSLVYGYTF
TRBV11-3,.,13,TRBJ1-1,TGTGCCAGCAGCCCCCCGGGGAACACTGAAGCTTTCTTT,CASSPPGNTEAFF
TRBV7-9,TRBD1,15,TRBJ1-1,TGTGCCAGCAGCTTTCGACAGGGGGCCGATACTGAAGCTTTCTTT,CASSFRQGADTEAFF
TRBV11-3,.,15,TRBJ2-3,TGTGCCAGCAGCTTAGGTCCGGTTCGCACAGATACGCAGTATTTT,CASSLGPVRTDTQYF
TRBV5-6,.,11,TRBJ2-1,TGTGCCAGCAGCTTCTCCAATGAGCAGTTCTTC,CASSFSNEQFF
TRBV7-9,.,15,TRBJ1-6,TGTGCCAGCAGCTCCGGTATAGCAGTGAATTCACCCCTCCACTTT,CASSSGIAVNSPLHF
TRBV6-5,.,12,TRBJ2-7,TGTGCCAGCAGTCCAGGGGCCTGGGAGCAGTACTTC,CASSPGAWEQYF
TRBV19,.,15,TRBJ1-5,TGTGCCAGTAGTATTCACAGGTATAGCAATCAGCCCCAGCATTTT,CASSIHRYSNQPQHF
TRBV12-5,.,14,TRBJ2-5,TGTGCTAGTGGTCAGGGTGGCCCCGGGGAGACCCAGTACTTC,CASGQGGPGETQYF
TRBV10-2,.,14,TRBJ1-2,TGCGCCAGCACCGAAACCGGGGGAGCCTATGGCTACACCTTC,CASTETGGAYGYTF
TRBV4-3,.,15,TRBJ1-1,TGCGCCAGCAGCCAATCATACGGGGTGAACACTGAAGCTTTCTTT,CASSQSYGVNTEAFF
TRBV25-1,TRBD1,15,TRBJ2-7,TGTGCCAGCAGTGAGTGGGACAGGGGTACGGGGGAGCAGTACTTC,CASSEWDRGTGEQYF
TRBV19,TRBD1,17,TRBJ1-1,TGTGCCAGTAGTACCACCAGTACAGGGGTAATGAGGTCTGAAGCTTTCTTT,CASSTTSTGVMRSEAFF
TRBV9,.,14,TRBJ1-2,TGTGCCAGCAGCGTGTCCCCACAAGAGGGTGGCTACACCTTC,CASSVSPQEGGYTF
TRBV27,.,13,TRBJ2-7,TGTGCCAGCAGTCCGACAGTTGCCGGGGAGCAGTACTTC,CASSPTVAGEQYF
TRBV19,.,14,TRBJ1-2,TGTGCCAGTAGTATCCCGGGGGGGCTCTATGGCTACACCTTC,CASSIPGGLYGYTF
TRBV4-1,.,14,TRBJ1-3,TGCGCCAGCAGCCAAGCAGGGTCGGGAAACACCATATATTTT,CASSQAGSGNTIYF
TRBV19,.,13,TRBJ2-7,TGTGCCAGTAGTGCCACAGGGATCTACGAGCAGTACTTC,CASSATGIYEQYF